The 25 T cell receptor beta chains below all came from one sample that was sequenced in a study of a mutant IDH1 vaccine in newly diagnosed glioma. Repertoires were generated with immunoSEQ multiplex PCR, while TCRdb's copy carries only in-frame clones and drops some. The data hold 82,000 or so clones, with 70% to 90% observed a single time. The time point denotes: week 23, last vaccination. Each dose delivered 300 ug of mutant IDH1 20-mer peptide subcutaneously with imiquimod. No antigen is known for these receptors. The sample was PBMCs, taken from a glioma patient whose treatment included an IDH1 peptide vaccine. All receptors derive from a man younger than 40 with glioma. Some clones in this sample may be carry-over from other donors' samples.

The V and J genes are TRBV19 and TRBJ2-3; 9 bases fit TRBD1. CDR1 and CDR2 from the germline V gene are LNHDA and SQIVND (reference sequence). This CDR3 contains 18 residues. V shed 5 bases, J shed 3 bases, and the junction held 15 bases outside the gene matches. The DNA for the CDR3 is TGTGCCAGTAGTTCACAGGGGGCGCGGGGGTTTGATACAGATACGCAGTATTTT. This translates into CASSSQGARGFDTDTQYF.

This clone was counted a few times. The chain has TRBV7-3 and TRBJ1-1; a possible D gene is TRBD1 (6 bases). V was pared by 8 bases and J by 3 bases, with 10 bases between. The CDR3 consists of 12 residues. Germline values: CDR1 SGHTA, CDR2 FQGTGA. The CDR3 spells CASGGRDTEAFF. In DNA, the CDR3 is TGTGCCAGCGGGGGCCGGGACACTGAAGCTTTCTTT.

The gene calls are TRBV9 and TRBJ1-2; TRBD1 aligns across 7 bases. With V trimmed by 4 bases and J by 4 bases, 4 bases remained unmatched. Germline lookup yields CDR1 SGDLS and CDR2 YYNGEE. This CDR3 has 13 amino acids. The CDR3 spells CASSPRGGYGYTF. The CDR3 region has the DNA TGTGCCAGCAGCCCCAGGGGGGGCTATGGCTACACCTTC.

This clone was observed a single time. V gene TRBV30 combines with J gene TRBJ2-5, with 8 bases fitting TRBD2. The CDR3 extends over 15 amino acids. The V gene's germline CDR1 is GTSNPN and CDR2 SVGIG (reference sequence). J gave up 2 bases and V 4 bases, and 9 bases lay outside the gene matches. DNA for the CDR3: TGTGCCTGGAATCGGGCTAGCGGGCCTCAAGAGACCCAGTACTTC. Protein sequence: CAWNRASGPQETQYF.

J is TRBJ2-3 and V is TRBV5-4, with D uncertain. Germline CDR1 reads SGHNT; CDR2 reads YYREEE (reference sequence). CDR3 size: 17 residues. Trimming pared 0 bases from V and 0 bases from J, leaving 14 bases between. The CDR3 protein is CASSLDSGASSTDTQYF. CDR3 sequence (DNA): TGTGCCAGCAGCTTGGATTCCGGAGCGTCTAGCACAGATACGCAGTATTTT.

J is TRBJ1-2 and V is TRBV6-4; TRBD1 is a possible D gene (6 bases). This CDR3 comprises 14 residues. CDR1 and CDR2 (germline): MRHNA, SNTAGT. V dropped 2 bases and J dropped 4 bases, with 11 bases sitting between them. The CDR3 coding sequence is TGTGCCAGCAGTGACGGGGCAGGGGTCTATGGCTACACCTTC. Amino acids: CASSDGAGVYGYTF.

This clone was detected only a few times. The CDR3 sequence: CASSTHETEAFF. In DNA, the CDR3 is TGTGCCAGCAGCACCCATGAGACTGAAGCTTTCTTT. V is TRBV5-4 and J is TRBJ1-1; D is unresolved. The CDR3 is made up of 12 amino acids. Trimming took off 4 bases at V and 5 bases at J, with 9 bases between the two ends. Germline V gene lookup returns CDR1 SGHNT and CDR2 YYREEE (reference sequence).

The chain uses TRBV5-4 and TRBJ2-3, with TRBD2 matching over 8 bases. Germline lookup yields CDR1 SGHNT and CDR2 YYREEE (reference sequence). J gave up 3 bases and V 4 bases, and 7 bases lay outside the gene matches. CDR3 length: 15 residues. As DNA, the CDR3 is TGTGCCAGCAGCACCGACGGGGGGGTAACAGATACGCAGTATTTT. Protein product: CASSTDGGVTDTQYF.

The chain links TRBV7-9 to TRBJ2-5; TRBD2 matches 9 bases. V gave up 6 bases and J gave up 5 bases; unmatched junction bases: 13. Germline V gene lookup returns CDR1 SEHNR and CDR2 FQNEAQ (reference sequence). The CDR3 covers 16 residues. DNA for the CDR3: TGTGCCAGCAGTTCAGCGGGAGGCCCTGAGGGGGAGACCCAGTACTTC. Amino acids: CASSSAGGPEGETQYF.

V usage is TRBV6-5 and J usage is TRBJ2-7; D possibly corresponds to TRBD2 (5 bases). The length of the CDR3 is 14 residues. CDR1 and CDR2 from the germline V gene are MNHEY and SVGAGI. Trimming took off 6 bases at V and 7 bases at J, with 19 bases between the two ends. The CDR3 loop is CASSLGLGAREQYF. CDR3 in DNA: TGTGCCAGCAGCCTAGGACTCGGTGCTCGGGAGCAGTACTTC.

This clone appeared once. This chain connects TRBV7-2 to TRBJ1-2; D gene ambiguous. The CDR3 totals 14 residues. V was pared by 1 base and J by 7 bases, with 13 bases between. From germline, CDR1 is SGHTA and CDR2 FQGNSA. This CDR3 is CASSLVRGFAGYTF. The DNA for the CDR3 is TGTGCCAGCAGCTTAGTTCGAGGGTTCGCTGGCTACACCTTC.

Only a few counts were recorded for this clone. Written as DNA, the CDR3 is TGTGCCTGGAATGGGGACAGTACGACTAGCAATCAGCCCCAGCATTTT. Amino acids: CAWNGDSTTSNQPQHF. This chain connects TRBV30 to TRBJ1-5; 7 nucleotides line up with TRBD1. This CDR3 is built from 16 residues. Unmatched junction bases numbered 9, after V lost 4 bases and J lost 0 bases. Germline V gene data show CDR1 as GTSNPN and CDR2 as SVGIG (reference sequence).

In this sample, this clone turned up a few times. V and J are TRBV28 and TRBJ1-1; D call uncertain. The CDR3 runs 14 residues. Looked up from germline, CDR1 is MDHEN and CDR2 is SYDVKM. V lost 6 bases and J 8 bases, leaving 19 bases between the germline ends. CDR3 in amino acids: CASSPREAGGEAFF. CDR3 DNA sequence: TGTGCCAGCAGCCCTCGGGAGGCGGGAGGGGAAGCTTTCTTT.

This sequence joins TRBV6-5 and TRBJ2-5, with 12 bases fitting TRBD2. The CDR3 spans 15 residues. The J segment lost 1 base and the V segment lost 6 bases, leaving 3 bases of the junction unmatched. CDR1 is MNHEY, CDR2 SVGAGI, per germline. CDR3 sequence reads: CASSRTSGTQETQYF. The DNA for the CDR3 is TGTGCCAGCAGCCGGACTAGCGGGACCCAAGAGACCCAGTACTTC.

The chain has TRBV28 and TRBJ1-5; D remains unclear. V was trimmed by 4 bases and J by 6 bases, leaving 7 bases between them. The CDR3 has 12 residues. Germline V gene data show CDR1 as MDHEN and CDR2 as SYDVKM. The CDR3 sequence is CASSSRVQPQHF. The CDR3 coding sequence is TGTGCCAGCAGTTCTAGAGTTCAGCCCCAGCATTTT.

The rearrangement joins TRBV27 to TRBJ1-1; D might be TRBD1 (5 bases). The V gene lost 0 bases and the J gene lost 5 bases, with 13 bases spanning the gap. The germline V gene has CDR1 MNHEY and CDR2 SMNVEV (reference sequence). CDR3 length equals 15 residues. This chain's CDR3 is CASSLSYGGWTEAFF. CDR3 nucleotide sequence: TGTGCCAGCAGTTTATCGTACGGGGGGTGGACTGAAGCTTTCTTT.

The chain links TRBV27 to TRBJ2-7; TRBD2 agrees at 7 bases. The CDR3 sequence is 15 residues long. With V trimmed by 2 bases and J by 4 bases, 8 bases remained unmatched. Germline CDR1 is MNHEY and CDR2 is SMNVEV (reference sequence). The CDR3 protein is CASSLEGSGLYEQYF. In DNA form, the CDR3 reads TGTGCCAGCAGTTTAGAAGGTAGCGGGCTATACGAGCAGTACTTC.

The chain is built from TRBV7-6 and TRBJ1-2; maybe TRBD1 (5 bases). CDR3 length: 16 amino acids. CDR1 is SGHVS, CDR2 FNYEAQ, per germline. V was pared by 2 bases and J by 7 bases, with 20 bases between. This CDR3 reads CASSLNLGVVSGGYTF. Written as DNA, the CDR3 is TGTGCCAGCAGCTTAAATCTGGGGGTAGTATCAGGTGGCTACACCTTC.

This sequence joins TRBV19 and TRBJ2-7, with 7 positions matching TRBD2. The CDR3 length is 14 residues. Looked up from germline, CDR1 is LNHDA and CDR2 is SQIVND (reference sequence). V shed 5 bases and J 7 bases; nucleotides not matched to a gene: 11. The CDR3 DNA follows: TGTGCCAGTAGTCCTCAGGGAGGGGCGGGGGAGCAGTACTTC. Protein product: CASSPQGGAGEQYF.

The chain couples TRBV30 to TRBJ2-7; D gene unclear. The germline V and J ends were trimmed by 2 bases and 5 bases, with 13 bases remaining between them. Germline V gene lookup returns CDR1 GTSNPN and CDR2 SVGIG (reference sequence). This CDR3 has 13 residues. CDR3 in amino acids: CAWSRSNWDEQYF. The CDR3 nucleotides read TGTGCCTGGAGTCGGTCAAACTGGGACGAGCAGTACTTC.

V is TRBV7-3 and J is TRBJ2-2; D gene unclear. Germline V lookup: CDR1 SGHTA, CDR2 FQGTGA. This CDR3 contains 13 residues. The V and J ends lost 4 bases and 0 bases respectively, with 3 bases between them. CDR3 sequence: CASSSPNTGELFF. CDR3 sequence (DNA): TGTGCCAGCAGCTCGCCGAACACCGGGGAGCTGTTTTTT.

The gene calls are TRBV7-9 and TRBJ1-1; the D gene is possibly TRBD1 (6 bases). CDR1 and CDR2 (germline): SEHNR, FQNEAQ (reference sequence). This CDR3 is 14 amino acids long. The V end lost 2 bases, the J end lost 4 bases, and 11 bases lay between the germline ends. CDR3: CASSLFQGTTEAFF. The CDR3 DNA reads as TGTGCCAGCAGCTTATTTCAGGGGACCACTGAAGCTTTCTTT.

In nucleotides, the CDR3 is TGCAGCGTTGGAGGGACAGGGGATGGTCAGCCCCAGCATTTT. Translating it yields CSVGGTGDGQPQHF. The chain combines TRBV29-1 with TRBJ1-5; 10 nucleotides align to TRBD1. The germline gives CDR1 SQVTM, CDR2 ANQGSEA. The CDR3 has 14 residues. V was pared by 4 bases and J by 6 bases, with 6 bases of the junction left unmatched.

The J gene is TRBJ1-6, the V gene TRBV4-3, with 9 bases that match TRBD1. CDR3 length equals 14 residues. Per the germline V gene, CDR1 is LGHNA and CDR2 is YSLEER. Trimming at V came to 8 bases and at J to 7 bases, leaving 6 bases not matched to a gene. CDR3 bases: TGCGCCAGCCAAAGGGACAGGGCAAATTCACCCCTCCACTTT. Translation gives CASQRDRANSPLHF.

This chain joins TRBV5-6 and TRBJ2-1; TRBD1 aligns across 11 bases. CDR3 length: 17 residues. With 2 bases clipped from V and 6 bases from J, the junction kept 10 bases outside the gene matches. CDR1 SGHDT and CDR2 YYEEEE come from the germline V gene. CDR3 amino acids: CASSLGFTGTGGNEQFF. CDR3 coding DNA: TGTGCCAGCAGCTTAGGATTTACCGGGACAGGGGGCAATGAGCAGTTCTTC.